The 14 T cell receptor beta chains listed next were all sequenced from one sample in a study of long-term antiretroviral therapy in people with HIV. With survey level as its setting, the immunoSEQ assay was v3.0. TCRdb's copy holds only in-frame clones and misses some; the assay was immunoSEQ multiplex PCR. The data contain tens of thousands of clones, about 86% of them singletons. The sequencing here drew on unsorted PBMCs, taken around 4.5 years after starting antiretroviral therapy. Every receptor here comes from a man aged 25 to 45 with HIV.

V usage is TRBV10-3 and J usage is TRBJ2-5; TRBD2 might be the D (6 bases). CDR1 and CDR2 (germline): ENHRY, SYGVKD. Trimming removed 4 bases from V and 4 bases from J, with 22 bases in between. The CDR3 totals 17 residues. The CDR3: CAISAGLAARDIETQYF. The CDR3, as DNA: TGTGCCATCAGTGCCGGGTTAGCGGCGAGGGATATAGAGACCCAGTACTTC.

This clone has more than one count but fewer than ten. The chain recombines TRBV7-9 with TRBJ1-1; D not certain. The germline gives CDR1 SEHNR, CDR2 FQNEAQ (reference sequence). This CDR3 contains 13 residues. V lost 5 bases, J lost 5 bases, and 12 bases lay in between. The DNA for the CDR3 is TGTGCCAGCAGCGTTTCGGACGGAACTGAAGCTTTCTTT. Protein: CASSVSDGTEAFF. Together with reference TRBV7-9 and TRBJ1-1, the CDR3 gives the full variable domain: DTGVSQNPRHKITKRGQNVTFRCDPISEHNRLYWYRQTLGQGPEFLTYFQNEAQLEKSRLLSDRFSAERPKGSFSTLEIQRTEQGDSAMYLCASSVSDGTEAFFGQGTRLTVV.

J is TRBJ2-3 and V is TRBV25-1; TRBD1 matches at 7 bases. Trimming removed 3 bases from V and 2 bases from J; junction bases left unmatched: 5. The CDR3 totals 15 residues. Germline V CDR1 and CDR2: MGHDK, SYGVNS. Here the CDR3 DNA reads TGTGCCAGCAGTGATATGAGGGGGCACACAGATACGCAGTATTTT. This encodes CASSDMRGHTDTQYF.

The V call is TRBV6-5, the J call TRBJ1-6, with a possible D match to TRBD1 (6 bases). The V end was cut by 3 bases, the J end by 10 bases, with 13 bases between. The CDR3 contains 14 residues. Germline V CDR1 and CDR2: MNHEY, SVGAGI. CDR3 in amino acids: CASSYGPGVSPLHF. In DNA, the CDR3 is TGTGCCAGCAGTTATGGACCAGGGGTGTCACCCCTCCACTTT.

CDR3 loop: CATILAAPSYEQYF. For the CDR3, the DNA is TGTGCCACCATCTTGGCGGCCCCCTCCTACGAGCAGTACTTC. The gene calls are TRBV2 and TRBJ2-7; D is ambiguous. V was pared by 10 bases and J by 0 bases, with 16 bases between. This CDR3 has 14 residues. Germline V gene data show CDR1 as SNHLY and CDR2 as FYNNEI. Using reference TRBV2 and TRBJ2-7 for the parts outside the CDR3, the full variable domain is EPEVTQTPSHQVTQMGQEVILRCVPISNHLYFYWYRQILGQKVEFLVSFYNNEISEKSEIFDDQFSVERPDGSNFTLKIRSTKLEDSAMYFCATILAAPSYEQYFGPGTRLTVT.

V and J are TRBV4-3 and TRBJ1-1, with 10 bases matching TRBD1. CDR3 length: 16 residues. With 4 bases clipped from V and 5 bases from J, the junction kept 10 bases outside the gene matches. CDR1 is LGHNA and CDR2 is YSLEER in the germline V gene. CDR3 protein: CASSRSGTGEDTEAFF. In DNA form, the CDR3 reads TGCGCCAGCAGCCGCTCCGGGACAGGGGAGGATACTGAAGCTTTCTTT.

The rearrangement joins TRBV10-2 to TRBJ2-7, with D unresolved. With 6 bases removed from V and 2 bases from J, the gap between germline ends came to 14 bases. The CDR3 is 14 residues long. The germline CDR1 and CDR2 sequences are WSHSY and SAAADI. DNA of the CDR3: TGCGCCAGCAGCCCACAAAGGGCGGCCTACGAGCAGTACTTC. Protein sequence: CASSPQRAAYEQYF.

This sequence joins TRBV12-5 and TRBJ1-5; D is uncertain. The germline gives CDR1 LGHNT, CDR2 FRNRAP. Trimming left V 2 bases short and J 6 bases short, with 11 bases between. The CDR3 is 14 residues long. This chain's CDR3 is CASGLSREAQPQHF. CDR3 bases: TGTGCTAGTGGTTTGTCGAGGGAGGCTCAGCCCCAGCATTTT.

The chain has TRBV9 and TRBJ1-2; TRBD1 matches at 7 bases. CDR3 length equals 13 residues. CDR1 and CDR2 (germline): SGDLS, YYNGEE. V lost 3 bases, J lost 8 bases, and 7 bases stayed unmatched. The CDR3 DNA is TGTGCCAGCAGCGCCCGGGACAGCGGGGGCTACACCTTC. It is translated as CASSARDSGGYTF.

This clone appeared once. The V and J genes are TRBV27 and TRBJ2-3, with 9 bases identical to TRBD2. The CDR3 is 15 amino acids. After removal of 7 bases from V and 2 bases from J, the junction contained 7 bases not matched to a gene. CDR1 MNHEY and CDR2 SMNVEV come from the germline V gene (reference sequence). This CDR3 is CASTSGEFFTDTQYF. The CDR3 region has the DNA TGTGCCAGCACTAGCGGGGAGTTTTTCACAGATACGCAGTATTTT.

The V and J genes are TRBV2 and TRBJ2-7; D might be TRBD2 (6 bases). The germline CDR1 and CDR2 sequences are SNHLY and FYNNEI. Between the trimmed V and J ends, which lost 3 bases and 6 bases, there was a span of 6 bases. The CDR3 is 11 residues long. DNA of the CDR3: TGTGCCAGCAGTGAGGGGGGCGAGCAGTACTTC. It encodes CASSEGGEQYF.

This chain links TRBV27 with TRBJ1-6; D unresolved. This CDR3 region has 15 residues. Germline CDR1 reads MNHEY; CDR2 reads SMNVEV (reference sequence). V dropped 3 bases and J dropped 8 bases, with 14 bases sitting between them. The CDR3 DNA reads as TGTGCCAGCAGTTTCCAGAGAGAGGCAGATTCACCCCTCCACTTT. This gives the protein CASSFQREADSPLHF.

This clone was observed once. The chain recombines TRBV29-1 with TRBJ2-1, with D perhaps matching TRBD1 or TRBD2 (5 bases each). V was pared by 7 bases and J by 2 bases, with 9 bases between. CDR1 SQVTM and CDR2 ANQGSEA come from the germline V gene. CDR3 size: 12 residues. The CDR3 coding sequence is TGCAGCGGGGGCGGGCCCTACAATGAGCAGTTCTTC. Amino acid sequence: CSGGGPYNEQFF.

This clone was observed a single time. V is TRBV10-2 and J is TRBJ2-7; D gene uncertain. This CDR3 is 11 amino acids long. Trimming stripped 7 bases from V and 5 bases from J, with 9 bases between. Germline CDR1 reads WSHSY; CDR2 reads SAAADI. CDR3 protein: CASIRLNEQYF. In DNA form, the CDR3 reads TGCGCCAGCATAAGGCTTAACGAGCAGTACTTC.